This TCR beta chain was captured in a study of CD8 T cells in ankylosing spondylitis. CDR3 length equals 14 residues. J lost 4 bases, V lost 3 bases, and 4 bases had no gene match. From the 5' RACE reads, TCRdb called clonotypes with MiXCR, one entry per CDR3 protein. Here the sample spans around 300,000 distinct CDR3 sequences, roughly 20% being singletons. Only a few counts were recorded for this clonotype. This TCR was recovered from a female donor with ankylosing spondylitis or in good health (not recorded which). V usage is TRBV12-3 or TRBV12-4 and J usage is TRBJ2-7; 9 bases line up with TRBD1. Sequencing was carried out using blood, either unsorted or a sorted T cell fraction (not recorded which). The CDR3 nucleotides read TGTGCCAGCAGTTTCAGGACAGGGGAATACGAGCAGTACTTC. It codes for CASSFRTGEYEQYF.